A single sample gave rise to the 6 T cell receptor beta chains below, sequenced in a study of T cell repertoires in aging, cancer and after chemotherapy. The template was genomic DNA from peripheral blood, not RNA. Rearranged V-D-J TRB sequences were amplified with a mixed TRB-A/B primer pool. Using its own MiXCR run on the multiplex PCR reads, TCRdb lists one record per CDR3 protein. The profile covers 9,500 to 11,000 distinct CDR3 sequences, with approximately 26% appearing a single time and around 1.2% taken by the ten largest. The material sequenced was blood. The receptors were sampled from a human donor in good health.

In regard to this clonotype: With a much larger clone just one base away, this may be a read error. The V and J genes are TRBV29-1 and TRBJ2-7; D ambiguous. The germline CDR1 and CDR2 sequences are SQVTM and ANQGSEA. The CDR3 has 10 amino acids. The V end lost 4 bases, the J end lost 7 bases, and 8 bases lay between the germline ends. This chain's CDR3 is CSVVRDEQYF. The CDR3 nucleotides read TGCAGCGTTGTTAGGGATGAGCAGTACTTC.

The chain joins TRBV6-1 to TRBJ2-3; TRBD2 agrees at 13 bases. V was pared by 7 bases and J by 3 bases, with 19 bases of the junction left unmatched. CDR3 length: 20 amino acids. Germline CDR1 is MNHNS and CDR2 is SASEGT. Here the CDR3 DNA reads TGTGCCAGCACTAGCCTAGGGAACTTGGTACTAGCGGGAGGGACAGATACGCAGTATTTT. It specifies CASTSLGNLVLAGGTDTQYF.

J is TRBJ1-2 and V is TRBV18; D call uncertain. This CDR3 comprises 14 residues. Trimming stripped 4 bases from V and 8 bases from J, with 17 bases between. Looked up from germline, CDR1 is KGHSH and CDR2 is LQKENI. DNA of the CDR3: TGTGCCAGCTCACAAACTACTATTGGAGGAGGCTACACCTTC. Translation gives CASSQTTIGGGYTF. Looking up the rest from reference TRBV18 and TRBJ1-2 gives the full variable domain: NAGVMQNPRHLVRRRGQEARLRCSPMKGHSHVYWYRQLPEEGLKFMVYLQKENIIDESGMPKERFSAEFPKEGPSILRIQQVVRGDSAAYFCASSQTTIGGGYTFGSGTRLTVV.

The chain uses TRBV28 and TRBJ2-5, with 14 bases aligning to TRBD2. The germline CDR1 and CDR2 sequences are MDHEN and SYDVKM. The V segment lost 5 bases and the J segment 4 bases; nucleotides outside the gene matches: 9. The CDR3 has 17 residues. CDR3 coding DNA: TGTGCCAGCAGTGAAGGGACTAGCGGGAGAAGAGTAGAGACCCAGTACTTC. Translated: CASSEGTSGRRVETQYF.

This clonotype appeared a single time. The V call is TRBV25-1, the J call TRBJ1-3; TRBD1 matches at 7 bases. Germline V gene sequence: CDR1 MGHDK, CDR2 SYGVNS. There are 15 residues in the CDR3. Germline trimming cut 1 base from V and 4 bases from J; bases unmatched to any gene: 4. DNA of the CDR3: TGTGCCAGCAGTGAATTAAGGGGGCCGGGAAACACCATATATTTT. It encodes CASSELRGPGNTIYF.

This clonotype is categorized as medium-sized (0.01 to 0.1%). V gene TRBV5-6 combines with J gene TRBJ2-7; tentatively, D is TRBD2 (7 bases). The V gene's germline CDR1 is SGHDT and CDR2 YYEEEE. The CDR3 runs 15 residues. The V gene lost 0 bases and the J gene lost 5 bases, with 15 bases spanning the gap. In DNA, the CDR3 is TGTGCCAGCAGCTTGGGGGCGGGGGCGAAAGACGAGCAGTACTTC. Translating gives CASSLGAGAKDEQYF.